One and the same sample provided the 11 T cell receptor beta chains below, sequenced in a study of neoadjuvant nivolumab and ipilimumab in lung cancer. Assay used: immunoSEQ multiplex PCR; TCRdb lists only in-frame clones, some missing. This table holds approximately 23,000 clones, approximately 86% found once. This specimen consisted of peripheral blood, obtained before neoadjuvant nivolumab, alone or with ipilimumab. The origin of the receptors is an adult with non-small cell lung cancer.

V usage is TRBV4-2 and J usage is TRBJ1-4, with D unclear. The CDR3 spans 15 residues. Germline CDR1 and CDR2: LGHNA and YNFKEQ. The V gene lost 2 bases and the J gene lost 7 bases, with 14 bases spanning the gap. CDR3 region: CASSQPLPSGEKLFF. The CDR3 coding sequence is TGTGCCAGCAGCCAACCGCTTCCCTCGGGTGAAAAACTGTTTTTT.

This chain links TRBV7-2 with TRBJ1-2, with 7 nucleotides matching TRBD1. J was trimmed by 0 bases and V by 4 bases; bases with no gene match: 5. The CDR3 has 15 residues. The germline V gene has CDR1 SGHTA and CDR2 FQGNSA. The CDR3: CASSYDRATNYGYTF. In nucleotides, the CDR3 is TGTGCCAGCAGCTATGACAGGGCCACTAACTATGGCTACACCTTC. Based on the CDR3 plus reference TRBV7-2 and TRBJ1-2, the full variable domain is GAGVSQSPSNKVTEKGKDVELRCDPISGHTALYWYRQSLGQGLEFLIYFQGNSAPDKSGLPSDRFSAERTGGSVSTLTIQRTQQEDSAVYLCASSYDRATNYGYTFGSGTRLTVV.

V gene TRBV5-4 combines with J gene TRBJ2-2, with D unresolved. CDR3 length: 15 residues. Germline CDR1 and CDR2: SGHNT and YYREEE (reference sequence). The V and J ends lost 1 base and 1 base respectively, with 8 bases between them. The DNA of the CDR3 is TGTGCCAGCAGCTTGTTCTACGAGAACACCGGGGAGCTGTTTTTT. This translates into CASSLFYENTGELFF.

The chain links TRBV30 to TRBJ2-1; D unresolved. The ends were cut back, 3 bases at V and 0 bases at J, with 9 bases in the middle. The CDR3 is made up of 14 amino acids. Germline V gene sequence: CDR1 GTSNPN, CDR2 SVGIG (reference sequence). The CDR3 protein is CAWRGVTSYNEQFF. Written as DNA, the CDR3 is TGTGCCTGGAGGGGCGTTACCTCCTACAATGAGCAGTTCTTC.

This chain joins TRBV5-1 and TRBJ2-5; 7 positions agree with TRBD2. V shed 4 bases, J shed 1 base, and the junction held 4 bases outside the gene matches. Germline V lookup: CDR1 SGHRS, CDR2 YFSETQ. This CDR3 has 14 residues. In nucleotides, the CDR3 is TGCGCCAGCAGCCTAGCGGCCCGCCAAGAGACCCAGTACTTC. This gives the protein CASSLAARQETQYF.

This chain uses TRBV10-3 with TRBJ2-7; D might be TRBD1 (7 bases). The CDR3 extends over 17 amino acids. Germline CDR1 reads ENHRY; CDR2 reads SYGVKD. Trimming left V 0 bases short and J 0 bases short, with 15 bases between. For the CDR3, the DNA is TGTGCCATCAGTGAGTCTGGAGGGGGCGGTATCTCCTACGAGCAGTACTTC. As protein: CAISESGGGGISYEQYF.

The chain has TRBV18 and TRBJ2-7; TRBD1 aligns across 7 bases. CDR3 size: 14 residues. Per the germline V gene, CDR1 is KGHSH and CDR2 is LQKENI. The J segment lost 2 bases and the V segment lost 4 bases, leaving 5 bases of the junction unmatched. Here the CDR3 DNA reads TGTGCCAGCTCACAGGACAGGAGTACCTACGAGCAGTACTTC. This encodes CASSQDRSTYEQYF. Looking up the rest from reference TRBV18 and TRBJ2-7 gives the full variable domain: NAGVMQNPRHLVRRRGQEARLRCSPMKGHSHVYWYRQLPEEGLKFMVYLQKENIIDESGMPKERFSAEFPKEGPSILRIQQVVRGDSAAYFCASSQDRSTYEQYFGPGTRLTVT.

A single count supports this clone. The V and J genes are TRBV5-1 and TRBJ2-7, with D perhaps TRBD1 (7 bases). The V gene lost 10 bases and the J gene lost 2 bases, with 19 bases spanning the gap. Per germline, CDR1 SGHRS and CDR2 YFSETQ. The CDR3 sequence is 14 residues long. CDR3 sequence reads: CARPGGFPPYEQYF. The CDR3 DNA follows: TGCGCCCGCCCAGGGGGGTTCCCTCCCTACGAGCAGTACTTC.

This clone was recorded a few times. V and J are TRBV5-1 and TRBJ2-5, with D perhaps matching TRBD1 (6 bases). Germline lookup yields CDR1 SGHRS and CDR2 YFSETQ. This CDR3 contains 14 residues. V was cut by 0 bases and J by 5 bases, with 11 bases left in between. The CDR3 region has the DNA TGCGCCAGCAGCTTGGTGGTGGGGGCCGAGACCCAGTACTTC. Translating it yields CASSLVVGAETQYF. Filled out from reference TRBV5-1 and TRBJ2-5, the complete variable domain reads KAGVTQTPRYLIKTRGQQVTLSCSPISGHRSVSWYQQTPGQGLQFLFEYFSETQRNKGNFPGRFSGRQFSNSRSEMNVSTLELGDSALYLCASSLVVGAETQYFGPGTRLLVL.

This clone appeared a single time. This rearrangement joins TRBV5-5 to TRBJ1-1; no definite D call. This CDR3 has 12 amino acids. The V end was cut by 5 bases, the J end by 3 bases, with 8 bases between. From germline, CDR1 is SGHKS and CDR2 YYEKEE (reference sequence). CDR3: CASSRPDTEAFF. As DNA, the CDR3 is TGTGCCAGCAGTAGACCAGACACTGAAGCTTTCTTT.

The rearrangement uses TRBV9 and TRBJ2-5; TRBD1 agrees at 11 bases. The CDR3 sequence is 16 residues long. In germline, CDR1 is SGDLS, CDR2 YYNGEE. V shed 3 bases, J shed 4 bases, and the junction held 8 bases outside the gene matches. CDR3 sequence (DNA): TGTGCCAGCAGCGGAAGAGGGACAGGGGGACCAGAGACCCAGTACTTC. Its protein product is CASSGRGTGGPETQYF.